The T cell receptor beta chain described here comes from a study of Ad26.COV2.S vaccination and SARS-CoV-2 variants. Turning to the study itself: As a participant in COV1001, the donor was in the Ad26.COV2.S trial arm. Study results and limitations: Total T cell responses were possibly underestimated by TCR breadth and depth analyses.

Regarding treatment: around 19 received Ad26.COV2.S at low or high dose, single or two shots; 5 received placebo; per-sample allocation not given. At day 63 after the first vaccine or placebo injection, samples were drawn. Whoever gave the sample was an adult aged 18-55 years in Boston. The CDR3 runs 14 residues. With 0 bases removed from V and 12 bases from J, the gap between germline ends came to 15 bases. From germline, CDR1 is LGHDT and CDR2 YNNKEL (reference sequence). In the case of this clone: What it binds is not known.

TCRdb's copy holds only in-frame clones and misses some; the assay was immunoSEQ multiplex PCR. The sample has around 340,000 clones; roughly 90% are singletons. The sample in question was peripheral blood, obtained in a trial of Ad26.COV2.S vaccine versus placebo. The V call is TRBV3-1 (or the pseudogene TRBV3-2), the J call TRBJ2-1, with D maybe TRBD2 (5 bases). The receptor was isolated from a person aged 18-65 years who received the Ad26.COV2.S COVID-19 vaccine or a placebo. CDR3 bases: TGTGCCAGCAGCCAAGATCTCCCAGGAGGTGGGCAGTTCTTC. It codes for CASSQDLPGGGQFF.